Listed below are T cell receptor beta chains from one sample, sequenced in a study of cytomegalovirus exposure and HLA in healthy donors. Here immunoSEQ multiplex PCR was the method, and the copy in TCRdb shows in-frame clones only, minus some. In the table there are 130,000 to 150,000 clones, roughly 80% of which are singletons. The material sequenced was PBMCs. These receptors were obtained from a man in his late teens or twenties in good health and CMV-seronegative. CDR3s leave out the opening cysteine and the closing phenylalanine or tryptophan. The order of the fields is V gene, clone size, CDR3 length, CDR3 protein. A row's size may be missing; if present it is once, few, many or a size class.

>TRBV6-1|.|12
ASSGRPSGYEQY
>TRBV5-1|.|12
ASSLGQDPYGYT
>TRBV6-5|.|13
ASSYQGTGGYEQY
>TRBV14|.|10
ASSQGAYEQY
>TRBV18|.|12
ASSPGQPRETQY
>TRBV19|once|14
ASSIVVSAGERGYT
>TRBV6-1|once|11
ASGDRGNQPQH
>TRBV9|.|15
ASSTRSGIRNTGELF
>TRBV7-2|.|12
ASSLRQPDSPLH
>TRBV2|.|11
ASRDRYQETQY
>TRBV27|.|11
ASSPDRDYGYT
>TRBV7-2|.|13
ASSFGQGAYYGYT
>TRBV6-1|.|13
ATDSMTPGGKKAF
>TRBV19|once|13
ASSIAAGGPSEQF
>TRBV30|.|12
AWSVGGSSYEQY
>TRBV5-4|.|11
ASSFRTGETQY
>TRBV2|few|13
ASRPGTSGYYEQY
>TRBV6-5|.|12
ASSYFGPGETQY
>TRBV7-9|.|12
ASSYLTDRREAF
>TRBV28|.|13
ASRTGGRRSTEAF
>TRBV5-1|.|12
ASSLVQGAYEQY
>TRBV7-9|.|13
ASSYPGLPHNEQF
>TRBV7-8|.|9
ASSMDRKAF
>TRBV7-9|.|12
AYGGGPTNYGYT
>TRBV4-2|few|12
ASSRTAENTEAF
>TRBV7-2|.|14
ASSFPGQGFSFTQY
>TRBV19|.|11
ATRRGPPFEAF
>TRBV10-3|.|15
AISRITGGSDTDTQY
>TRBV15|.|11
ATSVPSTARLF
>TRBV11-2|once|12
ASSLADRVNEQF
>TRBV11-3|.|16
ASSLGPPEDLGSNEQF
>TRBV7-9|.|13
ASSLDGRGNQPQH
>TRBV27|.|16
ASSGKGVGAVATGELF
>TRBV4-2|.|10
ASSQPGREAF
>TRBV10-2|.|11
ATKGQPNQPQH
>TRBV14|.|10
ASSQEGHEQY
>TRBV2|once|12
ASSPRQGGYEQY
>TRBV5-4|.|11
ASSLYRGYGYT
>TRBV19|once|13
ASRGTGSQSTEAF
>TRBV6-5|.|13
ASSNWAGNGETQY
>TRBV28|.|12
ASSQPQGGETQY
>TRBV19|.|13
ASSIMGRRNQPQH
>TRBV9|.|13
ASSVAGTASYEQY
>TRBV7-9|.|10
ASSYQNTEAF
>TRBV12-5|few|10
ASGLEERPAF
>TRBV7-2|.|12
ASSSQGTVDEQF
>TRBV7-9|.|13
ASSLGGGANTEAF
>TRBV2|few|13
ASSDSGTGAETQY
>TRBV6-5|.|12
ASSRHTGSTEAF
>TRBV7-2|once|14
ASGPILAGPDYEQY
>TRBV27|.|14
ASSPALTSGGANQY
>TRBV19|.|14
ASSTIEYPPYNEQF